This entry lists 10 T cell receptor beta chains sequenced from one sample in a study of OX40 agonist ivuxolimab in advanced cancers. Repertoires were generated with immunoSEQ multiplex PCR, while TCRdb's copy carries only in-frame clones and drops some. The profile shows nearly 50,000 clones, about three quarters of them singletons. Here the sequenced sample was CD4+ or CD8+ T cells sorted from blood, taken in a trial of the OX40 agonist ivuxolimab. The source is an adult with an advanced solid tumor such as melanoma, head and neck, liver or kidney cancer.

This clone was detected only once. In DNA, the CDR3 is TGTGCCATCAGTGAACAAGGTACAGCCACCGGGGAGCTGTTTTTT. Translating gives CAISEQGTATGELFF. The V gene is TRBV10-3, the J gene TRBJ2-2; D not resolved. The CDR3 loop spans 15 amino acids. Germline CDR1 reads ENHRY; CDR2 reads SYGVKD. The V and J ends lost 3 bases and 4 bases respectively, with 12 bases between them.

This chain joins TRBV2 and TRBJ1-4; D ambiguous. Germline V gene data show CDR1 as SNHLY and CDR2 as FYNNEI. This CDR3 is 12 amino acids long. The ends were cut back, 8 bases at V and 6 bases at J, with 10 bases in the middle. The CDR3 spells CASLAADEKLFF. The DNA of the CDR3 is TGTGCCAGCCTCGCGGCTGATGAAAAACTGTTTTTT.

The table lists this clone with a few counts. The rearrangement uses TRBV30 and TRBJ1-1; TRBD1 aligns across 7 bases. V dropped 3 bases and J dropped 2; count of bases not matched to a gene: 3. The CDR3 runs to 13 residues. The germline V gene has CDR1 GTSNPN and CDR2 SVGIG (reference sequence). CDR3 amino acids: CAWSRQGNTEAFF. The CDR3, as DNA: TGTGCCTGGAGCCGACAGGGCAACACTGAAGCTTTCTTT.

This clone showed up many times. This rearrangement joins TRBV28 to TRBJ1-1; D uncertain. V gave up 9 bases and J gave up 7 bases, with 9 bases separating them. This CDR3 has 10 amino acids. Germline V gives CDR1 MDHEN, CDR2 SYDVKM. In nucleotides, the CDR3 is TGTGCCAGTTCGTTCAATGAAGCTTTCTTT. Protein product: CASSFNEAFF.

This clone has only a few counts. The V and J genes are TRBV12-5 and TRBJ1-6; tentative D call: TRBD1 (5 bases). The V and J ends lost 0 bases and 9 bases respectively, with 18 bases between them. From germline, CDR1 is LGHNT and CDR2 FRNRAP. This CDR3 has 17 residues. CDR3 sequence (DNA): TGTGCTAGTGGTTTGGTACTGAGTAGGGGTTTCGGTTCACCCCTCCACTTT. Protein: CASGLVLSRGFGSPLHF.

A note on this clone: This specimen includes other DNA sequences encoding the same CDR3. The chain joins TRBV21-1 to TRBJ1-3; TRBD1, the table's D call, lacks a check against the DNA. TRBV21-1 is classified as a pseudogene. This CDR3 spans 14 amino acids. For the CDR3, the DNA is TGTGCCAGCAGTGTACAACACGCACGAAACACCATATATTTT. It translates to CASSVQHARNTIYF.

The V call is TRBV7-8, the J call TRBJ2-7; possible D gene TRBD1, 5 bases. Trimming left V 3 bases short and J 6 bases short, with 15 bases between. Germline V lookup: CDR1 SGHVS, CDR2 FQNEAQ. The length of the CDR3 is 14 residues. The CDR3 DNA sequence: TGTGCCAGCAGCTTCGGCCAGGGTTCGGGCGAGCAGTACTTC. Its translation: CASSFGQGSGEQYF.

The chain joins TRBV18 to TRBJ2-5; 9 positions agree with TRBD2. The length of the CDR3 is 15 residues. J was trimmed by 11 bases and V by 6 bases; bases with no gene match: 16. The germline V gene has CDR1 KGHSH and CDR2 LQKENI. The CDR3 nucleotides are TGTGCCAGCTCCGTTTCGAGCGGGAGGTTGAAGGAGCAGTACTTC. It specifies CASSVSSGRLKEQYF.

This chain uses TRBV5-1 with TRBJ2-7; 11 nucleotides line up with TRBD1. The V and J ends lost 4 bases and 3 bases, in that order; junction bases with no gene match: 3. In germline, CDR1 is SGHRS, CDR2 YFSETQ. The CDR3 is 14 residues long. CDR3 coding DNA: TGCGCCAGCAGCCAAGGGACAGGGGGCTACGAGCAGTACTTC. Protein sequence: CASSQGTGGYEQYF.

The genes are TRBV18 and TRBJ1-1; maybe TRBD1 (5 bases). The CDR3 contains 12 residues. The germline V gene has CDR1 KGHSH and CDR2 LQKENI. Trimming removed 3 bases from V and 9 bases from J, with 11 bases in between. The CDR3 spells CASSPGGMQAFF. CDR3 coding DNA: TGTGCCAGCTCACCCGGGGGGATGCAAGCTTTCTTT.